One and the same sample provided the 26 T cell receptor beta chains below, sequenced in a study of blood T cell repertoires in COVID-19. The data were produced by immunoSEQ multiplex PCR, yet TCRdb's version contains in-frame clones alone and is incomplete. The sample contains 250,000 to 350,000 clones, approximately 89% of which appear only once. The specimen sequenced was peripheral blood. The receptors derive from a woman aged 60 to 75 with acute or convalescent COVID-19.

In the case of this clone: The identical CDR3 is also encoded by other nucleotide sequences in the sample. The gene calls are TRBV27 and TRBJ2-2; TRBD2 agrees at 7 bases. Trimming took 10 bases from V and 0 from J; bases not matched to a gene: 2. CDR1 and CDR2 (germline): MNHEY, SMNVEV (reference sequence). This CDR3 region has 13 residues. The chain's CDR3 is CATGLANTGELFF. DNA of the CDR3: TGTGCCACAGGACTAGCGAACACCGGGGAGCTGTTTTTT.

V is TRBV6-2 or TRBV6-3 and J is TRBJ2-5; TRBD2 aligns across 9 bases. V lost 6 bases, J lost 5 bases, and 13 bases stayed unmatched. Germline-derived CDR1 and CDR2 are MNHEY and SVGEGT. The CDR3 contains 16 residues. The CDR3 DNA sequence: TGTGCCAGCAGCCGGCCCCTCGCGGGGGGGCCCGAGACCCAGTACTTC. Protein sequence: CASSRPLAGGPETQYF.

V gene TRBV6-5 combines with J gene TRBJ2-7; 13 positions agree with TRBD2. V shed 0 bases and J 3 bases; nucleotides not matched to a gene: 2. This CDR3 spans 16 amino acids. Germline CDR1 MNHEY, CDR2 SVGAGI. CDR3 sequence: CASSYSGTSGDYEQYF. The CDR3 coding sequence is TGTGCCAGCAGTTACTCGGGGACTAGCGGGGACTACGAGCAGTACTTC.

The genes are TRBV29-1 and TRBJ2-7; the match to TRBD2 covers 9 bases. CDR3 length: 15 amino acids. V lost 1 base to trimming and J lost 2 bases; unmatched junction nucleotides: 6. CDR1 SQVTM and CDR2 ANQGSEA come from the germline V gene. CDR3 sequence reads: CSVEGTAGGTYEQYF. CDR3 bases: TGCAGCGTTGAAGGTACAGCGGGAGGAACCTACGAGCAGTACTTC.

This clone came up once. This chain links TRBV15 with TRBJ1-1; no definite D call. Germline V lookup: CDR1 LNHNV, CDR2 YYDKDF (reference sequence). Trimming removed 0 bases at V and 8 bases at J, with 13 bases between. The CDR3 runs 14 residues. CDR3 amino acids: CATSRDPRAGEAFF. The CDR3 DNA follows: TGTGCCACCAGCAGAGATCCCCGTGCAGGAGAAGCTTTCTTT.

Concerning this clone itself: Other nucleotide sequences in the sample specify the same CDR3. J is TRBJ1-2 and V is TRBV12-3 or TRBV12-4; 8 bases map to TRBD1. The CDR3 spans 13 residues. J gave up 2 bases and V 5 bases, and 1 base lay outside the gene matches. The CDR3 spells CASSRQGNYGYTF. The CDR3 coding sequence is TGTGCCAGCAGTCGACAGGGGAACTATGGCTACACCTTC.

The CDR3 sequence: CASSLVNRVDRSNQPQHF. CDR3 in DNA: TGTGCCAGCAGCCTCGTGAACAGGGTAGATCGTAGCAATCAGCCCCAGCATTTT. This sequence joins TRBV28 and TRBJ1-5, with a possible D match to TRBD1 (6 bases). Germline CDR1 is MDHEN and CDR2 is SYDVKM. CDR3 length equals 18 residues. Trimming took 6 bases from V and 0 from J, leaving 21 bases between them.

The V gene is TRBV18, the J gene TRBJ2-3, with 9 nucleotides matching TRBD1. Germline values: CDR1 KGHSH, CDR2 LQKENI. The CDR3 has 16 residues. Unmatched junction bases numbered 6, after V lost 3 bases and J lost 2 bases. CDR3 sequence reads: CASSPPGQGITDTQYF. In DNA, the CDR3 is TGTGCCAGCTCACCGCCGGGACAGGGTATCACAGATACGCAGTATTTT.

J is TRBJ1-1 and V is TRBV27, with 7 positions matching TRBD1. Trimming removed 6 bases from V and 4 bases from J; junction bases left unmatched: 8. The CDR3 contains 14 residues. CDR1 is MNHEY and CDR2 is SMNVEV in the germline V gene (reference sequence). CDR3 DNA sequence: TGTGCCAGCAGATCCGACAGGGCGAGCACTGAAGCTTTCTTT. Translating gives CASRSDRASTEAFF.

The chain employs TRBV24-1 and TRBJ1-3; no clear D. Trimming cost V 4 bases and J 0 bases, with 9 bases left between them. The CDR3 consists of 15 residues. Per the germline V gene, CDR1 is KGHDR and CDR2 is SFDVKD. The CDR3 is CATSDPDTSGNTIYF. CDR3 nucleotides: TGTGCCACCAGTGACCCTGACACCTCTGGAAACACCATATATTTT.

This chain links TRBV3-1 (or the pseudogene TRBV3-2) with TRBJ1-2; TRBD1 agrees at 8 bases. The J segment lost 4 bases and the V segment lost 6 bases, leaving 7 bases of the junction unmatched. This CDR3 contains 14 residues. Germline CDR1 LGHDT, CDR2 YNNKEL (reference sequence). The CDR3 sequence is CASRGAGGSYGYTF. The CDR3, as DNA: TGTGCCAGCAGAGGCGCAGGGGGCAGCTATGGCTACACCTTC.

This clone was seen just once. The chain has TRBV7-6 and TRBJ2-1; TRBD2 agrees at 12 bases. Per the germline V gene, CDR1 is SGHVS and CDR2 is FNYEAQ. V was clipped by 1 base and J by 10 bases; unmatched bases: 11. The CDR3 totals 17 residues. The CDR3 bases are TGTGCCAGCAGCTTAGGGGTGACTAGCGGGGGCCTGGGGGAGCAGTTCTTC. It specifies CASSLGVTSGGLGEQFF.

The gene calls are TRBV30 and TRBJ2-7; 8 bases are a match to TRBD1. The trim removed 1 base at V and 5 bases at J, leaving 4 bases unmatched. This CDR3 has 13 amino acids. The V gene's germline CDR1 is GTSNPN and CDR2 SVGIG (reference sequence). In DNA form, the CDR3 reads TGTGCCTGGAGTGCGACAGGGGTAAACGAGCAGTACTTC. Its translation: CAWSATGVNEQYF. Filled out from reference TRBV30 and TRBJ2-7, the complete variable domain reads SQTIHQWPATLVQPVGSPLSLECTVEGTSNPNLYWYRQAAGRGLQLLFYSVGIGQISSEVPQNLSASRPQDRQFILSSKKLLLSDSGFYLCAWSATGVNEQYFGPGTRLTVT.

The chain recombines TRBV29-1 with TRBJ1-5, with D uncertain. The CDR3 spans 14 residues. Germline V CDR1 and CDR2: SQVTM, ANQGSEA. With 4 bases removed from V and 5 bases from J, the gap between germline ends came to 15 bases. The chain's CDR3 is CSVGWAGRDQPQHF. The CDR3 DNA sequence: TGCAGCGTTGGATGGGCAGGAAGAGATCAGCCCCAGCATTTT.

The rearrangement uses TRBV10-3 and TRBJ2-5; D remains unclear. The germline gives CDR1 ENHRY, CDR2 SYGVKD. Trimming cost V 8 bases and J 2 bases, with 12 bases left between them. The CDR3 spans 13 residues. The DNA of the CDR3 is TGTGCCATCGCCCCGCCTACTCAAGAGACCCAGTACTTC. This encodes CAIAPPTQETQYF.

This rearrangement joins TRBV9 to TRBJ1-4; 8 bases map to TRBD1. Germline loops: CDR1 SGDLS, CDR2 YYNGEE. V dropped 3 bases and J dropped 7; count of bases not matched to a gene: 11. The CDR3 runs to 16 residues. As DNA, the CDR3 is TGTGCCAGCAGCGGACACAGACAGGGGTGGGCTGAAAAACTGTTTTTT. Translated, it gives CASSGHRQGWAEKLFF.

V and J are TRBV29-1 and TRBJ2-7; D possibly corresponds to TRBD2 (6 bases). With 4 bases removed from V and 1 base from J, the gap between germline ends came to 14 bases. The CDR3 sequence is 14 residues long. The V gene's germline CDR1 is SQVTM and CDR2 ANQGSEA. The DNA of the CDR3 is TGCAGCGTTGGACCCGGGAGTGGATCCTACGAGCAGTACTTC. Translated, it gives CSVGPGSGSYEQYF.

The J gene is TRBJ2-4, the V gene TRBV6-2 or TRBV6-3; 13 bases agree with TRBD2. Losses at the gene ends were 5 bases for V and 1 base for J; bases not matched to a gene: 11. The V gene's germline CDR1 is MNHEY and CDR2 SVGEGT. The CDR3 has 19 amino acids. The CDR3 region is CASSRPTSGGAGAKNIQYF. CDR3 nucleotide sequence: TGTGCCAGCAGTCGTCCAACTAGCGGGGGGGCCGGCGCCAAAAACATTCAGTACTTC.

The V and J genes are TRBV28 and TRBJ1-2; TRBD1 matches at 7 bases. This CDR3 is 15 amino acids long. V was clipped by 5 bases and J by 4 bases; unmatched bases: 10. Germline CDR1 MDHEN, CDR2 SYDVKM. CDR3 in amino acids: CASSLPDRTRYGYTF. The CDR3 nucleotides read TGTGCCAGCAGTCTCCCGGACAGGACTCGCTATGGCTACACCTTC.

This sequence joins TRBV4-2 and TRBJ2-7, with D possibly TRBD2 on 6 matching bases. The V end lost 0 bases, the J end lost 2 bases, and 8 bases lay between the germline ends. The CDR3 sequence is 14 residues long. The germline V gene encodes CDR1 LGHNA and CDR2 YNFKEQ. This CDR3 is CASSQDSGPYEQYF. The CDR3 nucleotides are TGTGCCAGCAGCCAAGATAGCGGACCCTACGAGCAGTACTTC.

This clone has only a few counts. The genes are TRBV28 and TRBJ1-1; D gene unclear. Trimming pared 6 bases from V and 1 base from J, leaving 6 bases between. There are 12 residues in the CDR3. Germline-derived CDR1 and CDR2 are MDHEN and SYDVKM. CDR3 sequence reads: CASREGNTEAFF. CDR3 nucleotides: TGTGCCAGCAGGGAGGGGAACACTGAAGCTTTCTTT.

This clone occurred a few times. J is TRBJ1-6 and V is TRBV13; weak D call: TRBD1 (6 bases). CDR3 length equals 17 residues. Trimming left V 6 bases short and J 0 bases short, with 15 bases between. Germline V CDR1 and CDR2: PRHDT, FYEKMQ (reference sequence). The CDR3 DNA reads TGTGCCAGCAGTTTTACAGGGCTTAGCTCCTATAATTCACCCCTCCACTTT. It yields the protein CASSFTGLSSYNSPLHF.

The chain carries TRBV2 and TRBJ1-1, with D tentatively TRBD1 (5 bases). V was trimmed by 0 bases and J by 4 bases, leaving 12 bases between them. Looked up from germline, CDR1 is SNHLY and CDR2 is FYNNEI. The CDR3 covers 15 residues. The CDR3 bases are TGTGCCAGCAGTGAAGCTGGGACTATAAGCACTGAAGCTTTCTTT. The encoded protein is CASSEAGTISTEAFF. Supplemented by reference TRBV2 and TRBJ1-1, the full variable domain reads EPEVTQTPSHQVTQMGQEVILRCVPISNHLYFYWYRQILGQKVEFLVSFYNNEISEKSEIFDDQFSVERPDGSNFTLKIRSTKLEDSAMYFCASSEAGTISTEAFFGQGTRLTVV.

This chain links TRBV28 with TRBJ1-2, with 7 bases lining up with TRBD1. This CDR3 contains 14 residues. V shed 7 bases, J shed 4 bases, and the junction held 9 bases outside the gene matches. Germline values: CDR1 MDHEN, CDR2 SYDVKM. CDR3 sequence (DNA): TGTGCCAGCACTGGGGCAGGGGGTGGCTATGGCTACACCTTC. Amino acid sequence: CASTGAGGGYGYTF.

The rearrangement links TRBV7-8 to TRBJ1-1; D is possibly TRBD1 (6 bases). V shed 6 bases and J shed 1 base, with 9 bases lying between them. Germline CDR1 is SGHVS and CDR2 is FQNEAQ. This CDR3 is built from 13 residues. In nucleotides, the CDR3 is TGTGCCAGCAGACCACAGGGGAACACTGAAGCTTTCTTT. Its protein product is CASRPQGNTEAFF. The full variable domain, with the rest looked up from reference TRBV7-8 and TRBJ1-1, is GAGVSQSPRYKVAKRGQDVALRCDPISGHVSLFWYQQALGQGPEFLTYFQNEAQLDKSGLPSDRFFAERPEGSVSTLKIQRTQQEDSAVYLCASRPQGNTEAFFGQGTRLTVV.

Written as DNA, the CDR3 is TGTGCCAGCAGTCAAAGGACAGGGAGCTTGTACAATGAGCAGTTCTTC. As protein: CASSQRTGSLYNEQFF. The chain couples TRBV11-2 to TRBJ2-1; TRBD1 aligns across 8 bases. J gave up 4 bases and V 6 bases, and 11 bases lay outside the gene matches. The CDR3 contains 16 residues. CDR1 and CDR2 (germline): SGHAT, FQNNGV.